This T cell receptor beta chain was documented in a study of identical twins. With 5 bases removed from V and 4 bases from J, the gap between germline ends came to 17 bases. This CDR3 comprises 16 residues. The germline V gene encodes CDR1 SGHTA and CDR2 FQGNSA. Notes on the study in general: Fewer insertions were carried by abundant cord blood beta clonotypes, but none was seen in memory repertoires. The presence of invariant MAIT and iNKT cells could partly confound analyses of zero-insertion sequences. Where beta out-of-frame sequences were concerned, excess twin sharing was weaker.

Each cDNA held unique molecular identifiers, and template switching gave it a universal primer site. TCRdb ran MiXCR on the 5' RACE reads and lists one entry per CDR3 protein. The sample consists of about 810,000 distinct CDR3 sequences, around an eighth of them appearing once. Concerning this clonotype: Its target is unknown.

This sample was shared with a second study, whose subject was yellow fever vaccine responses in identical twins.

This chain uses TRBV7-2 with TRBJ2-2, with TRBD1 as a possible D gene (5 bases). Input material: PBMCs. The TCR was taken from a woman between 18 and 29 years old in good health. Here the CDR3 DNA reads TGTGCCAGCAGCCAGCCCGGACACACCCTCACCGGGGAGCTGTTTTTT. This codes for CASSQPGHTLTGELFF. Full variable domain (missing parts from reference TRBV7-2 and TRBJ2-2): GAGVSQSPSNKVTEKGKDVELRCDPISGHTALYWYRQSLGQGLEFLIYFQGNSAPDKSGLPSDRFSAERTGGSVSTLTIQRTQQEDSAVYLCASSQPGHTLTGELFFGEGSRLTVL.